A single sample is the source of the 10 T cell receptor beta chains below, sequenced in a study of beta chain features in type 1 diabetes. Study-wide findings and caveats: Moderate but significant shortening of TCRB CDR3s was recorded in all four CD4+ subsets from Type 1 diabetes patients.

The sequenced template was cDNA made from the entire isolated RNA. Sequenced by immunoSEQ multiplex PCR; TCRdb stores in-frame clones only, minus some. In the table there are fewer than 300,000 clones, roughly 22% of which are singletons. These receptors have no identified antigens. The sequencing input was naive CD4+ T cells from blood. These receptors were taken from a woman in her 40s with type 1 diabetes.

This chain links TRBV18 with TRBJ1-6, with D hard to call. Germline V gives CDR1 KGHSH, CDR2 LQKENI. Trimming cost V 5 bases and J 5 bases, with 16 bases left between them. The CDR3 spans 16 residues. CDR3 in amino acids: CASSNLPRKDNSPLHF. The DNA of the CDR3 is TGTGCCAGCTCAAACCTACCCAGGAAGGATAATTCACCCCTCCACTTT.

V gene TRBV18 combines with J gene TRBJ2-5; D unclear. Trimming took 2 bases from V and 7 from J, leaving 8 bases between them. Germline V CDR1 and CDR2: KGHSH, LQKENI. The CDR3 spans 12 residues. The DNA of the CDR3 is TGTGCCAGCTCACCAAGAGGTGGGACCCAGTACTTC. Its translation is CASSPRGGTQYF.

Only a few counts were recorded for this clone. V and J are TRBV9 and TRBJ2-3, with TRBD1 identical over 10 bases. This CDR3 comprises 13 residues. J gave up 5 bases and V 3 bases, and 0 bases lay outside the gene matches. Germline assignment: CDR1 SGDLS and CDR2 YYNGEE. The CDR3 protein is CASSGTGGDTQYF. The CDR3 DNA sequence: TGTGCCAGCAGCGGGACAGGGGGAGATACGCAGTATTTT. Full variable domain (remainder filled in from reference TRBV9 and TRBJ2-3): DSGVTQTPKHLITATGQRVTLRCSPRSGDLSVYWYQQSLDQGLQFLIQYYNGEERAKGNILERFSAQQFPDLHSELNLSSLELGDSALYFCASSGTGGDTQYFGPGTRLTVL.

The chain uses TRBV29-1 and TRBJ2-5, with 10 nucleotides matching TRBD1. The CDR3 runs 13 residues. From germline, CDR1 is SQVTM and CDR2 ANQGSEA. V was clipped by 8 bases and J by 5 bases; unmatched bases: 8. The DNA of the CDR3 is TGCAGCACCTCCGGGACAGGGGTTGAGACCCAGTACTTC. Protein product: CSTSGTGVETQYF.

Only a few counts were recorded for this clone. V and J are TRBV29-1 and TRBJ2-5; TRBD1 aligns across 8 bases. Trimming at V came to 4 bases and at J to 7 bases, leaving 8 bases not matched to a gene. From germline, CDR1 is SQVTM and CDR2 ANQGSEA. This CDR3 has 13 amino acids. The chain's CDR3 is CSVGGQVEGTQYF. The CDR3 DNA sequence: TGCAGCGTTGGGGGACAGGTTGAGGGGACCCAGTACTTC.

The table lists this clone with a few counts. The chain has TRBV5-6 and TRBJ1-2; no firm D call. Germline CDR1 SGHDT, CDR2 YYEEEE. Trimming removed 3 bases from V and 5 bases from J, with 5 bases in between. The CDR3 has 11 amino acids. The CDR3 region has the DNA TGTGCCAGCAGCTACGGGTATGGCTACACCTTC. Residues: CASSYGYGYTF.

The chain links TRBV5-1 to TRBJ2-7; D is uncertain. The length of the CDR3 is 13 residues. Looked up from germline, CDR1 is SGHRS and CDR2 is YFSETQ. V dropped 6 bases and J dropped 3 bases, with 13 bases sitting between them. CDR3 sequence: CASTWAGDYEQYF. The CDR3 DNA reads TGCGCCAGCACGTGGGCAGGCGACTACGAGCAGTACTTC.

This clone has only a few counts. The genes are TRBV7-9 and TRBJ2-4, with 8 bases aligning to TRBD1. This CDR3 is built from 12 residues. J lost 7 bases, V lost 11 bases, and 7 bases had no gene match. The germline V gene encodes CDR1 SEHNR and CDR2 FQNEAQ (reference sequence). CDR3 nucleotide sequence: TGTGCCGGGGCTACAGGGGGGAACATTCAGTACTTC. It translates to CAGATGGNIQYF. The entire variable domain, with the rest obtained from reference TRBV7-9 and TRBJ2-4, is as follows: DTGVSQNPRHKITKRGQNVTFRCDPISEHNRLYWYRQTLGQGPEFLTYFQNEAQLEKSRLLSDRFSAERPKGSFSTLEIQRTEQGDSAMYLCAGATGGNIQYFGAGTRLSVL.

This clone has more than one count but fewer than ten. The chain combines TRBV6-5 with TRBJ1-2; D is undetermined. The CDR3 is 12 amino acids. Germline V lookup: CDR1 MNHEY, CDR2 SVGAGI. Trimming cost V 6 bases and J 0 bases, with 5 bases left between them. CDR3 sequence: CASSPTNYGYTF. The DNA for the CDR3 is TGTGCCAGCAGCCCTACTAACTATGGCTACACCTTC.

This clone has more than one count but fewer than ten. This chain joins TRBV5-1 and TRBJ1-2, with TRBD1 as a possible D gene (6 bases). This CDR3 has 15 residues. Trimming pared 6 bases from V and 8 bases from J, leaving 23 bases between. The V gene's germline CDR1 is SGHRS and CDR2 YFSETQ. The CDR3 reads CASTKEGGNSIGYTF. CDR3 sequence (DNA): TGCGCCAGCACCAAGGAAGGGGGAAACTCGATCGGCTACACCTTC.